These 16 T cell receptor beta chains were all obtained from the same sample, sequenced in a study of T cell changes during pregnancy in multiple sclerosis. Profiled with immunoSEQ multiplex PCR; TCRdb holds only in-frame clones, not every one. This sample has 50,000 to 70,000 clones, with around 92% found just once. Sequenced here: peripheral blood, sampled in the first trimester of pregnancy. Receptors were obtained from a female donor with multiple sclerosis, enrolled in a pregnancy study.

The chain couples TRBV6-5 to TRBJ1-1; 9 positions agree with TRBD1. The CDR3 sequence is 13 residues long. Losses at the gene ends were 6 bases for V and 4 bases for J; bases not matched to a gene: 3. Germline-derived CDR1 and CDR2 are MNHEY and SVGAGI. In nucleotides, the CDR3 is TGTGCCAGCAGGCGGACAGGGGTCACTGAAGCTTTCTTT. Translated: CASRRTGVTEAFF.

The rearrangement uses TRBV6-5 and TRBJ1-5, with a possible D match to TRBD1 (5 bases). The ends were cut back, 2 bases at V and 1 base at J, with 9 bases in the middle. The CDR3 runs 15 residues. The germline V gene encodes CDR1 MNHEY and CDR2 SVGAGI. The CDR3 spells CASSYARGSNQPQHF. CDR3 sequence (DNA): TGTGCCAGCAGTTACGCCCGGGGGAGCAATCAGCCCCAGCATTTT.

The gene calls are TRBV5-1 and TRBJ2-3, with D maybe TRBD1 (7 bases). The CDR3 runs 14 residues. V lost 4 bases and J lost 2, with 11 bases in between. Germline values: CDR1 SGHRS, CDR2 YFSETQ. CDR3 DNA: TGCGCCAGCAGCGCGGGACAGCTCACAGATACGCAGTATTTT. Translating it yields CASSAGQLTDTQYF.

The chain links TRBV29-1 to TRBJ1-3; TRBD1 matches at 8 bases. The CDR3 length is 15 residues. Germline values: CDR1 SQVTM, CDR2 ANQGSEA. J was trimmed by 4 bases and V by 0 bases; bases with no gene match: 5. The DNA of the CDR3 is TGCAGCGTTGAAGATCGAGACAGGGGAGGAAACACCATATATTTT. It is translated as CSVEDRDRGGNTIYF. Looking up the rest from reference TRBV29-1 and TRBJ1-3 gives the full variable domain: SAVISQKPSRDICQRGTSLTIQCQVDSQVTMMFWYRQQPGQSLTLIATANQGSEATYESGFVIDKFPISRPNLTFSTLTVSNMSPEDSSIYLCSVEDRDRGGNTIYFGEGSWLTVV.

This sequence joins TRBV25-1 and TRBJ2-5; the match to TRBD1 covers 11 bases. The germline V gene encodes CDR1 MGHDK and CDR2 SYGVNS. The CDR3 contains 14 residues. The ends lost 1 base at V and 7 bases at J; junction bases unmatched: 2. The CDR3 DNA sequence: TGTGCCAGCAGTGAATCCGGGACAGGGGGGACCCAGTACTTC. Its protein is CASSESGTGGTQYF.

The chain is built from TRBV4-1 and TRBJ2-5, with D possibly matching TRBD1 (6 bases). Trimming cost V 0 bases and J 2 bases, with 16 bases left between them. Germline CDR1 reads MGHRA; CDR2 reads YSYEKL. The CDR3 consists of 17 residues. CDR3 loop: CASSQDVPGTIQETQYF. The CDR3 DNA follows: TGCGCCAGCAGCCAAGATGTTCCCGGGACAATACAAGAGACCCAGTACTTC.

The chain joins TRBV18 to TRBJ1-1; D is ambiguous. Trimming left V 3 bases short and J 0 bases short, with 8 bases between. Germline lookup yields CDR1 KGHSH and CDR2 LQKENI. CDR3 length equals 14 residues. CDR3 nucleotides: TGTGCCAGCTCACCGGCAACAGTGAACACTGAAGCTTTCTTT. It is translated as CASSPATVNTEAFF.

The rearrangement joins TRBV9 to TRBJ2-2; D is uncertain. The germline V gene encodes CDR1 SGDLS and CDR2 YYNGEE. Trimming left V 0 bases short and J 1 base short, with 10 bases between. CDR3 length: 16 residues. The CDR3 is CASSVDPLLNTGELFF. The CDR3 DNA reads as TGTGCCAGCAGCGTAGATCCGCTATTGAACACCGGGGAGCTGTTTTTT.

This chain uses TRBV2 with TRBJ2-2, with D possibly matching TRBD1 (5 bases). CDR3 length equals 14 residues. V was cut by 7 bases and J by 4 bases, with 13 bases left in between. CDR1 and CDR2 from the germline V gene are SNHLY and FYNNEI. The CDR3 loop is CASIGVGVTGELFF. CDR3 in DNA: TGTGCCAGCATTGGAGTAGGGGTCACCGGGGAGCTGTTTTTT.

The chain recombines TRBV5-8 with TRBJ2-2; a weak D match, TRBD1 (6 bases). Looked up from germline, CDR1 is SGHTS and CDR2 is YDEGEE. Trimming stripped 4 bases from V and 1 base from J, with 11 bases between. The CDR3 extends over 15 amino acids. The CDR3 spells CASSPGTLNTGELFF. In DNA form, the CDR3 reads TGTGCCAGCAGCCCCGGGACACTGAACACCGGGGAGCTGTTTTTT.

The chain recombines TRBV19 with TRBJ2-1; D remains unclear. This CDR3 has 13 residues. Germline V lookup: CDR1 LNHDA, CDR2 SQIVND (reference sequence). The ends were cut back, 4 bases at V and 5 bases at J, with 9 bases in the middle. In DNA, the CDR3 is TGTGCCAGTAGTACGCGACGGGACAATGAGCAGTTCTTC. Translating gives CASSTRRDNEQFF.

The chain combines TRBV6-1 with TRBJ1-4; 9 bases fit TRBD1. Germline-derived CDR1 and CDR2 are MNHNS and SASEGT. Germline trimming cut 4 bases from V and 10 bases from J; bases unmatched to any gene: 7. This CDR3 comprises 14 residues. CDR3 region: CASSGGTGSGKLFF. The DNA of the CDR3 is TGTGCCAGCAGTGGGGGGACAGGGTCCGGAAAACTGTTTTTT.

This chain connects TRBV19 to TRBJ1-5, with 8 nucleotides matching TRBD1. There are 15 residues in the CDR3. The germline CDR1 and CDR2 sequences are LNHDA and SQIVND (reference sequence). The ends lost 5 bases at V and 1 base at J; junction bases unmatched: 4. The CDR3 DNA reads TGTGCCAGTAGTCAGACAGGGGAGAGCAATCAGCCCCAGCATTTT. Its protein is CASSQTGESNQPQHF.

This chain connects TRBV30 to TRBJ1-4; 9 bases align to TRBD1. Trimming took 2 bases from V and 8 from J; bases not matched to a gene: 6. CDR3 length equals 14 residues. Germline CDR1 GTSNPN, CDR2 SVGIG (reference sequence). CDR3 sequence reads: CAWSLGQGGEKLFF. CDR3 sequence (DNA): TGTGCCTGGAGTTTGGGACAGGGTGGCGAAAAACTGTTTTTT.

This clone was picked up one time. The gene calls are TRBV5-4 and TRBJ2-1, with TRBD2 matching 14 bases. Germline assignment: CDR1 SGHNT and CDR2 YYREEE (reference sequence). This CDR3 is 16 amino acids long. The junction had 6 bases not matched to a gene; V was cut back by 4 bases and J by 6 bases. CDR3 nucleotide sequence: TGTGCCAGCAGCCCTCCGGGACTAGCGGGAGTCAATGAGCAGTTCTTC. This translates into CASSPPGLAGVNEQFF.

The rearrangement links TRBV18 to TRBJ2-7, with 12 bases identical to TRBD1. V lost 6 bases to trimming and J lost 3 bases; unmatched junction nucleotides: 6. The CDR3 spans 15 residues. Germline V lookup: CDR1 KGHSH, CDR2 LQKENI. The CDR3 region has the DNA TGTGCCAGCTCCGGCGGGACAGGGGGCTTCTACGAGCAGTACTTC. Amino acid sequence: CASSGGTGGFYEQYF.